This T cell receptor (beta chain) derives from a study of blood T cell repertoires in COVID-19. At the level of the study: The cDNA or gDNA used as material had been derived from T cells, B-cell-depleted T cells, or PBMCs.

The authors' processing: Amplification of reference gene primers provided the estimated nucleated cell counts. TCRdb's copy holds only in-frame clones and misses some; the assay was immunoSEQ multiplex PCR. From that table come the V and J calls and clone size; the DNA was used to work out D and trimming. This sample has about 170,000 clones, with about 83% found just once. This clone appeared once. Germline CDR1 SGHNT, CDR2 YENEEA. This CDR3 has 15 residues. V shed 5 bases and J 2 bases; nucleotides not matched to a gene: 6. This sequence originates from a man younger than 30 with active or convalescent COVID-19. The sequenced sample consisted of peripheral blood. The V and J genes are TRBV11-3 and TRBJ2-3, with 8 bases fitting TRBD2. The CDR3 here is CASSRGLAVTDTQYF. CDR3 in DNA: TGTGCCAGCAGCCGTGGACTAGCCGTCACAGATACGCAGTATTTT.